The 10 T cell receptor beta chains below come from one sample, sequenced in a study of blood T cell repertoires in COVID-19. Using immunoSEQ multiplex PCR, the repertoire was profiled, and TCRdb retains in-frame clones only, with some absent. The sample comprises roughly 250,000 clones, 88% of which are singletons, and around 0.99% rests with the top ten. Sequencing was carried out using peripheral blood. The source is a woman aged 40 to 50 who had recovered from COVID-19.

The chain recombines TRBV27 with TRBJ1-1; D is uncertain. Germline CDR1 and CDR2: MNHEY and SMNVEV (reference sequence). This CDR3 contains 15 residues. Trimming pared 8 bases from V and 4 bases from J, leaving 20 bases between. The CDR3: CASAYYGRGRTEAFF. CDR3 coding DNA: TGTGCCAGCGCTTATTATGGGAGAGGGCGCACTGAAGCTTTCTTT.

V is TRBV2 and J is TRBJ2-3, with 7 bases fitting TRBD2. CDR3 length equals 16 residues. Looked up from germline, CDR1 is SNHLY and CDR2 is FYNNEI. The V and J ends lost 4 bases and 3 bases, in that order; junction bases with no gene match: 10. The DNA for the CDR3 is TGTGCCAGCAGTGCCGGGCTGGGGAGGGCTACAGATACGCAGTATTTT. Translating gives CASSAGLGRATDTQYF. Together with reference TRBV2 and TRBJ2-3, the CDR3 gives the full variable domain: EPEVTQTPSHQVTQMGQEVILRCVPISNHLYFYWYRQILGQKVEFLVSFYNNEISEKSEIFDDQFSVERPDGSNFTLKIRSTKLEDSAMYFCASSAGLGRATDTQYFGPGTRLTVL.

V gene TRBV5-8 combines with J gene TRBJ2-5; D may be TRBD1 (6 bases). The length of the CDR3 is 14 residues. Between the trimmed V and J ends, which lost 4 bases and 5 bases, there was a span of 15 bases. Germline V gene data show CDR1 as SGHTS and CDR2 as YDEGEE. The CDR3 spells CASSHRDKEETQYF. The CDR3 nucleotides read TGTGCCAGCAGCCACCGGGACAAAGAGGAGACCCAGTACTTC.

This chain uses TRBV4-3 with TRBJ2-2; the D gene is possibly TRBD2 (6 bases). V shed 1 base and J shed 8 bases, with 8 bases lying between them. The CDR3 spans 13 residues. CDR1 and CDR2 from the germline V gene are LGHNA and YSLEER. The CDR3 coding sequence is TGCGCCAGCAGCCAAGTGGGGGGAGGGGAGCTGTTTTTT. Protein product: CASSQVGGGELFF.

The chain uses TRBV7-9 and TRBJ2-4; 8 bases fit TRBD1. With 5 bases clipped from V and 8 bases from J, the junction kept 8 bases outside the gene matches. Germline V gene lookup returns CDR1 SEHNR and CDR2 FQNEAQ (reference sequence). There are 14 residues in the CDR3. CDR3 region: CASSPGQGRDIQYF. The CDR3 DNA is TGTGCCAGCAGCCCCGGACAGGGTCGGGACATTCAGTACTTC. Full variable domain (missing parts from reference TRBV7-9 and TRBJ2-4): DTGVSQNPRHKITKRGQNVTFRCDPISEHNRLYWYRQTLGQGPEFLTYFQNEAQLEKSRLLSDRFSAERPKGSFSTLEIQRTEQGDSAMYLCASSPGQGRDIQYFGAGTRLSVL.

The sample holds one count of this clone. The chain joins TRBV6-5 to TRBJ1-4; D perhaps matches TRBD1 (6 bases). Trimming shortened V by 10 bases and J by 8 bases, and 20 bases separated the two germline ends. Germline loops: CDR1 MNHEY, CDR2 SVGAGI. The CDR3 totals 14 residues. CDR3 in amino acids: CATQLGGTSEKLFF. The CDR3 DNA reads TGTGCCACCCAGTTAGGGGGAACAAGCGAAAAACTGTTTTTT.

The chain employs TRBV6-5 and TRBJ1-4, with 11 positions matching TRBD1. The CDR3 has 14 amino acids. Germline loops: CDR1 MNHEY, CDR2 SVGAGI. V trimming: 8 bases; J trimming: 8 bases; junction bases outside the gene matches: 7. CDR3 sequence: CASQRTGGMEKLFF. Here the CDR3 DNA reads TGTGCCAGCCAAAGGACAGGGGGCATGGAAAAACTGTTTTTT.

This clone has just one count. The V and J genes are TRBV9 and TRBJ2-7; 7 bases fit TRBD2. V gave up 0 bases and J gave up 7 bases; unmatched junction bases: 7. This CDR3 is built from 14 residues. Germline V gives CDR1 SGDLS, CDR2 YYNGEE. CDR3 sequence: CASSVGPSGGEQYF. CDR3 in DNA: TGTGCCAGCAGCGTAGGTCCTAGCGGTGGGGAGCAGTACTTC.

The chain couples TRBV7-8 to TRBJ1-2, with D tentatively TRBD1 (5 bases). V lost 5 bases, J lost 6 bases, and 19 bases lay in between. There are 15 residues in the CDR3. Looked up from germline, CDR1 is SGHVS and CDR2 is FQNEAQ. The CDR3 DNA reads TGTGCCAGCAGCCCCGGACACTACCGGAGCGATGGCTACACCTTC. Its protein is CASSPGHYRSDGYTF.

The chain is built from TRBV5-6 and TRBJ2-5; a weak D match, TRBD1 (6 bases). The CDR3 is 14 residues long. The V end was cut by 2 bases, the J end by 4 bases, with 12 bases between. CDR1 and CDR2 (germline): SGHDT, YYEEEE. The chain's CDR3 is CASSFISRGETQYF. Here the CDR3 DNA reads TGTGCCAGCAGCTTTATTTCCAGGGGAGAGACCCAGTACTTC. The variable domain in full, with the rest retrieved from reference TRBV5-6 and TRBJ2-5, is DAGVTQSPTHLIKTRGQQVTLRCSPKSGHDTVSWYQQALGQGPQFIFQYYEEEERQRGNFPDRFSGHQFPNYSSELNVNALLLGDSALYLCASSFISRGETQYFGPGTRLLVL.